This T cell receptor beta chain was documented in a study of cytomegalovirus exposure and HLA in healthy donors. The CDR3 runs to 15 residues. J gave up 5 bases and V 4 bases, and 10 bases lay outside the gene matches. The germline CDR1 and CDR2 sequences are SGHRS and YFSETQ. On this clone itself: The antigen is unknown.

13 Jbeta primers and 60 Vbeta primers were used for the PCR. Authors' analysis steps: There were about 88 million unique TCR beta chains by a later count, and about 12 million of them were shared. Clones were read by immunoSEQ multiplex PCR, and TCRdb kept only the in-frame ones, dropping some. V, J and clone size derive from that table, while D and trimming were established from the DNA sequence. The sample holds hundreds of thousands of clones, about 78% seen once. Overall study findings and caveats: The study labeled fewer than 200 TCR beta chains cytomegalovirus-associated.

V and J are TRBV5-1 and TRBJ1-2; 8 bases align to TRBD1. This sequence was found in a male donor in good health and CMV-seronegative. The sequencing sample was made of PBMCs. The CDR3, as DNA: TGCGCCAGCAGCGTTAATGACAGGGGACTTTATGGCTACACCTTC. Amino acid sequence: CASSVNDRGLYGYTF.